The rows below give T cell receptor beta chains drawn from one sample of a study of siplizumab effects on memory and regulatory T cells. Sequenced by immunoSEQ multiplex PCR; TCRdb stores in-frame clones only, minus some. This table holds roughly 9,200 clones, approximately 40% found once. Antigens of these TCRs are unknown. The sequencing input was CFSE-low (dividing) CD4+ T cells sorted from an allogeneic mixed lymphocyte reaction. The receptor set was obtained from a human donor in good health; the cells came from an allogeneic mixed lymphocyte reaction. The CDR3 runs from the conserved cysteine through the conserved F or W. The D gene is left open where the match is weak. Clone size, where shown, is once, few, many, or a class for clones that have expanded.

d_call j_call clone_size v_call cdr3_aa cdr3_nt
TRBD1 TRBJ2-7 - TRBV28 CASRSPGQGFNGQYF TGTGCCAGCAGGTCCCCGGGACAGGGTTTTAATGGGCAGTACTTC
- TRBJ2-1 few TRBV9 CASSLRASAYNEQFF TGTGCCAGCAGCCTAAGGGCCTCTGCCTACAATGAGCAGTTCTTC
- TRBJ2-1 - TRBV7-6 CASSASFPQAAVGNEQFF TGTGCCAGCAGCGCGTCGTTCCCCCAAGCCGCCGTGGGGAATGAGCAGTTCTTC
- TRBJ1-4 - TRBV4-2 CASSQVMGGYEKLFF TGTGCCAGCAGCCAAGTCATGGGGGGCTATGAAAAACTGTTTTTT
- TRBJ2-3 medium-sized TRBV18 CASSPSQDTQYF TGTGCCAGCTCACCTTCACAGGATACGCAGTATTTT
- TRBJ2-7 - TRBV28 CASSSRIQGGTYEQYF TGTGCCAGCAGTTCTCGCATACAGGGTGGAACCTACGAGCAGTACTTC
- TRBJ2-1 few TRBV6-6 CASSYGRGAGNEQFF TGTGCCAGCAGTTACGGCAGGGGGGCGGGCAATGAGCAGTTCTTC
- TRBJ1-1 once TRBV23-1 CASSQSRPSGGNTEAFF TGCGCCAGCAGTCAATCTCGGCCGAGCGGGGGGAACACTGAAGCTTTCTTT
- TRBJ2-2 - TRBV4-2 CASSAGRDFFAGELFF TGTGCCAGCAGCGCGGGACGGGATTTCTTCGCCGGGGAGCTGTTTTTT
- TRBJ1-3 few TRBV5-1 CASSLGARTGNTIYF TGCGCCAGCAGCTTGGGGGCGCGAACTGGAAACACCATATATTTT
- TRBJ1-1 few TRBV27 CASSLERGITEAFF TGTGCCAGCAGTTTGGAGCGGGGGATCACTGAAGCTTTCTTT
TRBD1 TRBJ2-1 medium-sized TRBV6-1 CASIMTGVYNEQFF TGTGCCAGCATCATGACAGGGGTTTACAATGAGCAGTTCTTC
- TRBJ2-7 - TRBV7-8 CASSQIGLGLYEQYF TGTGCCAGCAGCCAGATAGGACTGGGGCTCTACGAGCAGTACTTC
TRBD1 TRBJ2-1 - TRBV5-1 CASSLAGTGRNEQFF TGCGCCAGCAGCTTGGCAGGGACAGGGAGGAATGAGCAGTTCTTC
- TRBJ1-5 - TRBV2 CASSLGGGNQPQHF TGTGCCAGCAGTTTGGGAGGAGGCAATCAGCCCCAGCATTTT
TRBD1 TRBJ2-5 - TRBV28 CASSLPHGTGQETQYF TGTGCCAGCAGTTTACCTCACGGGACAGGTCAAGAGACCCAGTACTTC
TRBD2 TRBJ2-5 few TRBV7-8 CASSLRLAGVRETQYF TGTGCCAGCAGCTTGAGATTAGCGGGAGTTAGGGAGACCCAGTACTTC
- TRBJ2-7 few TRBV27 CASRPPGTYEQYF TGTGCCAGTAGACCCCCCGGGACTTACGAGCAGTACTTC
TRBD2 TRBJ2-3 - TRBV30 CAWSPGLAETDTQYF TGTGCCTGGTCCCCGGGACTAGCGGAAACAGATACGCAGTATTTT
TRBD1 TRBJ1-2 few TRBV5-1 CASSTAGGARNYGYTF TGCGCCAGCAGCACGGCAGGGGGGGCGCGGAACTATGGCTACACCTTC
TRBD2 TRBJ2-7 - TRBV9 CASSVGGLVPGYEQYF TGTGCCAGCAGCGTCGGCGGACTAGTTCCAGGCTACGAGCAGTACTTC
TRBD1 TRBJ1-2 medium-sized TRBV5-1 CASSLTGGAGGYTF TGCGCCAGCAGCTTGACAGGGGGCGCCGGTGGCTACACCTTC
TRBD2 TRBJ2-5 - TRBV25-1 CASSDPAGGPWETQYF TGTGCCAGCAGTGATCCAGCGGGAGGGCCGTGGGAGACCCAGTACTTC
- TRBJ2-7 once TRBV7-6 CASSFIGEQYF TGTGCCAGCAGCTTTATTGGCGAGCAGTACTTC
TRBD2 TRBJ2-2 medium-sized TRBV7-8 CASSLDSGSFGGELFF TGTGCCAGCAGCTTAGATAGCGGGAGTTTCGGCGGGGAGCTGTTTTTT
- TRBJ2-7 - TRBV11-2 CASSQAGYEQYF TGTGCCAGCAGCCAAGCCGGGTACGAGCAGTACTTC
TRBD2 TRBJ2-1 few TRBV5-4 CASSQTSGRTNEQFF TGTGCCAGCAGCCAGACTAGCGGGAGAACCAATGAGCAGTTCTTC
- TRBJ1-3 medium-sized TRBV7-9 CASTLREGGNTIYF TGTGCCAGCACCTTGAGAGAGGGCGGAAACACCATATATTTT
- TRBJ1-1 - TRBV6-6 CASSLDRTTEAFF TGTGCCAGCAGTCTCGACAGGACCACTGAAGCTTTCTTT
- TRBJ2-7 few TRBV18 CASSPIRAVSYEQYF TGTGCCAGCTCACCAATACGGGCGGTTTCCTACGAGCAGTACTTC
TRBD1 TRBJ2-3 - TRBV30 CAWSGGQGTDTQYF TGTGCCTGGAGTGGCGGACAGGGGACAGATACGCAGTATTTT
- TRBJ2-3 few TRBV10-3 CAISRDDSTDTQYF TGTGCCATCAGCCGGGACGATAGCACAGATACGCAGTATTTT
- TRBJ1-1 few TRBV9 CASSTRPEWTEAFF TGTGCCAGCAGCACCCGCCCCGAGTGGACTGAAGCTTTCTTT
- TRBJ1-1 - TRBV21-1 CASSQVIATQRTEAFF TGTGCCAGCAGCCAAGTTATAGCTACACAACGCACTGAAGCTTTCTTT
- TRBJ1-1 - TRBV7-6 CASSLTGNTEAFF TGTGCCAGCAGCCTTACAGGGAACACTGAAGCTTTCTTT
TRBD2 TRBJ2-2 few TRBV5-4 CASSPGLAGGELFF TGTGCCAGCAGCCCCGGACTAGCCGGGGGGGAGCTGTTTTTT
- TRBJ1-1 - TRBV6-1 CASRRQNTEAFF TGTGCCAGCAGGCGACAGAACACTGAAGCTTTCTTT
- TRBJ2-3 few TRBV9 CASSPRLGRSFTDTQYF TGTGCCAGCAGCCCGCGGTTGGGGAGAAGTTTCACAGATACGCAGTATTTT
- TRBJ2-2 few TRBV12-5 CASALSGNTGELFF TGTGCTAGTGCCCTCAGCGGGAACACCGGGGAGCTGTTTTTT
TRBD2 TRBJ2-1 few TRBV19 CASRTRAGGKNEQFF TGTGCCAGTAGAACGCGGGCGGGAGGCAAAAATGAGCAGTTCTTC
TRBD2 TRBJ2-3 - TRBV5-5 CASSVGSGAGDLDTQYF TGTGCCAGCAGCGTGGGGTCCGGAGCGGGAGATCTAGATACGCAGTATTTT
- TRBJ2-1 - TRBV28 CASSLDPTGEQFF TGTGCCAGCAGTTTAGACCCCACGGGGGAGCAGTTCTTC
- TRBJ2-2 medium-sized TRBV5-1 CASSPMPGANTGELFF TGCGCCAGCAGCCCGATGCCAGGCGCGAACACCGGGGAGCTGTTTTTT
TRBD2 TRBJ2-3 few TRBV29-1 CSVGGSGNWADTQYF TGCAGCGTTGGAGGGAGCGGGAACTGGGCAGATACGCAGTATTTT
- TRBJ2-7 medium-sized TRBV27 CASKDRSYEQYF TGTGCCAGCAAGGACAGATCCTACGAGCAGTACTTC
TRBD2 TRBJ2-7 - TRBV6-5 CASSYDRGSGEQYF TGTGCCAGCAGTTACGATCGCGGGAGTGGGGAGCAGTACTTC
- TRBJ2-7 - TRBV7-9 CASSFSSYEQYF TGTGCCAGCAGCTTCAGTTCCTACGAGCAGTACTTC
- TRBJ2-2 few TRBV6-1 CASSLRGSTGELFF TGTGCCAGCAGCCTCAGGGGCTCCACCGGGGAGCTGTTTTTT
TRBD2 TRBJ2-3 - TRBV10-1 CASSPSGSSTDTQYF TGCGCCAGCAGCCCTAGCGGATCTAGCACAGATACGCAGTATTTT
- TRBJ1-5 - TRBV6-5 CASSYVGPGLGQPQHF TGTGCCAGCAGTTATGTAGGGCCGGGTTTGGGACAGCCCCAGCATTTT
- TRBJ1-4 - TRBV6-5 CASSPPGGSNEKLFF TGTGCCAGCAGTCCCCCCGGCGGGTCAAATGAAAAACTGTTTTTT
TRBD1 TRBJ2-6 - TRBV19 CASSTSRDRVGANVLTF TGTGCCAGTAGTACGTCCCGGGACAGGGTTGGGGCCAACGTCCTGACTTTC
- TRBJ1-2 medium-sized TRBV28 CATLRGVGGYTF TGTGCCACTCTGAGGGGGGTGGGTGGCTACACCTTC
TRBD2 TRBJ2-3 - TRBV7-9 CASSLSGRAPDTQYF TGTGCCAGCAGCCTTAGCGGGAGGGCCCCAGATACGCAGTATTTT
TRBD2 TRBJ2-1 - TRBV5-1 CASSPLAGEGREQFF TGCGCCAGCAGCCCACTAGCGGGGGAGGGGCGGGAGCAGTTCTTC
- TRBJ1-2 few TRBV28 CASSLRGLEGGYTF TGTGCCAGCAGTTTAAGGGGACTCGAGGGAGGCTACACCTTC
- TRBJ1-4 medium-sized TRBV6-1 CAIFIDGGKLFF TGTGCCATTTTTATCGATGGAGGGAAACTGTTTTTT